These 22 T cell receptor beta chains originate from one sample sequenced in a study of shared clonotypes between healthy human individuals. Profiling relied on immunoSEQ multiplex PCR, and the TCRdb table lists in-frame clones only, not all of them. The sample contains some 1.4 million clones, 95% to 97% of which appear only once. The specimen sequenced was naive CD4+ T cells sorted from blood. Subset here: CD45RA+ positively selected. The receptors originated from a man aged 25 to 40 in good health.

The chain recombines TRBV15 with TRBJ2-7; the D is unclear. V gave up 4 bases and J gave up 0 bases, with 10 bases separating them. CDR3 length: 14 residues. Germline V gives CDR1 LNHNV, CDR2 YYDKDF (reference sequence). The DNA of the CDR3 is TGTGCCACCAGCATACGGTTCGACTCCTACGAGCAGTACTTC. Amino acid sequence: CATSIRFDSYEQYF.

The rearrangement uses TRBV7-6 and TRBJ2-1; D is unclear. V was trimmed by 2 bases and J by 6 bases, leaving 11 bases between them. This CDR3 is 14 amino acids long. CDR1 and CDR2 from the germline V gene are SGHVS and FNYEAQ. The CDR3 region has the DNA TGTGCCAGCAGCTTAAGGGTTGGAGCCAATGAGCAGTTCTTC. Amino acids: CASSLRVGANEQFF.

The CDR3 region is CASKPGQGIQETQYF. The CDR3 coding sequence is TGTGCCAGCAAACCGGGACAGGGGATCCAAGAGACCCAGTACTTC. The chain employs TRBV5-4 and TRBJ2-5, with 10 bases aligning to TRBD1. Per germline, CDR1 SGHNT and CDR2 YYREEE (reference sequence). With V trimmed by 6 bases and J by 1 base, 6 bases remained unmatched. The length of the CDR3 is 15 residues.

The CDR3 sequence is CASSRDSNYEQYF. The CDR3 bases are TGTGCCAGCAGCCGGGACTCCAACTACGAGCAGTACTTC. The chain joins TRBV6-6 to TRBJ2-7; D may be TRBD2 (6 bases). This CDR3 is 13 amino acids long. Trimming took off 6 bases at V and 3 bases at J, with 12 bases between the two ends. In germline, CDR1 is MNHNY, CDR2 SVGAGI (reference sequence).

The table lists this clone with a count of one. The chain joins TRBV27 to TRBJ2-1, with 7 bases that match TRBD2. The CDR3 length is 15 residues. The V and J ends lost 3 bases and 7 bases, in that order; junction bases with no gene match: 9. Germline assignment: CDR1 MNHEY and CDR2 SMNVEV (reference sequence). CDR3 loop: CASSFGGLNGNEQFF. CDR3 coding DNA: TGTGCCAGCAGTTTCGGGGGGTTAAATGGGAATGAGCAGTTCTTC.

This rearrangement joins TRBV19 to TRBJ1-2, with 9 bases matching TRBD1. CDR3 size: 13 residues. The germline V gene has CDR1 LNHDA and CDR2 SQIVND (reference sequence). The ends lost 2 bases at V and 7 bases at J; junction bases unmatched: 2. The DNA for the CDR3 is TGTGCCAGTAGTATATCGGACAGGGGTGGCTACACCTTC. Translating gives CASSISDRGGYTF.

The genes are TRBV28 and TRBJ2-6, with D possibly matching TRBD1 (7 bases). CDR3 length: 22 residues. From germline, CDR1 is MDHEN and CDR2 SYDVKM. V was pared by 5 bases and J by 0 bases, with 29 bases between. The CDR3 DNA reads TGTGCCAGCAGTCCAGGGGGGACGCCAGAATTTACCTCTCTCTCTGGGGCCAACGTCCTGACTTTC. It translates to CASSPGGTPEFTSLSGANVLTF. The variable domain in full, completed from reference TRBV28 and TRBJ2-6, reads DVKVTQSSRYLVKRTGEKVFLECVQDMDHENMFWYRQDPGLGLRLIYFSYDVKMKEKGDIPEGYSVSREKKERFSLILESASTNQTSMYLCASSPGGTPEFTSLSGANVLTFGAGSRLTVL.

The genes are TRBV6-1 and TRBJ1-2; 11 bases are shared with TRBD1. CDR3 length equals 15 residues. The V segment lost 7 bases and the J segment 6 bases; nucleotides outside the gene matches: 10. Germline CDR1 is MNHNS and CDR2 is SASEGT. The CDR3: CASTLGGQGVDGYTF. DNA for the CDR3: TGTGCCAGCACCTTGGGGGGACAGGGGGTAGATGGCTACACCTTC.

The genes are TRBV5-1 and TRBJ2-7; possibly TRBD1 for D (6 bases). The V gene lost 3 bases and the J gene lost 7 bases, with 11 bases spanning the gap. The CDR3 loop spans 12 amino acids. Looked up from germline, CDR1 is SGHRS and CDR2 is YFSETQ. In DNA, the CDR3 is TGCGCCAGCAGCTGGACAGCCGAGGAGCAGTACTTC. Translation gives CASSWTAEEQYF.

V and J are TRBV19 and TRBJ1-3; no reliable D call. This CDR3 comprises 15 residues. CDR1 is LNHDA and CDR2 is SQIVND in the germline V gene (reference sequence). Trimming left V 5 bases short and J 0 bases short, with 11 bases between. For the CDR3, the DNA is TGTGCCAGTAGTCCTCACCGAAACTCTGGAAACACCATATATTTT. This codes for CASSPHRNSGNTIYF.

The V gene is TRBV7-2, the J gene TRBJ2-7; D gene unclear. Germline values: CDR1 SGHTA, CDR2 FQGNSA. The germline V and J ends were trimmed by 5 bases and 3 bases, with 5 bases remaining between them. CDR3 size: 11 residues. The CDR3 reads CASSNYYEQYF. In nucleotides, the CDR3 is TGTGCCAGCAGCAACTACTACGAGCAGTACTTC.

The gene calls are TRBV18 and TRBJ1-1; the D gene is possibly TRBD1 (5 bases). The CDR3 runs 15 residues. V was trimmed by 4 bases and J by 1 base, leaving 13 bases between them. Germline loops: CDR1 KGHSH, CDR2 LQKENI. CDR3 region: CASSQARDGNTEAFF. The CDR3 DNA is TGTGCCAGCTCACAGGCTAGGGACGGGAACACTGAAGCTTTCTTT.

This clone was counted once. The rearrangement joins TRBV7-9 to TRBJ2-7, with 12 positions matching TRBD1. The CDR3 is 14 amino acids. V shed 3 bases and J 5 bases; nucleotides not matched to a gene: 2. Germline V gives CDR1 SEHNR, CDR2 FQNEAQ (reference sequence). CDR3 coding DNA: TGTGCCAGCAGCTTGGGACAGGGGGCCGACGAGCAGTACTTC. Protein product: CASSLGQGADEQYF.

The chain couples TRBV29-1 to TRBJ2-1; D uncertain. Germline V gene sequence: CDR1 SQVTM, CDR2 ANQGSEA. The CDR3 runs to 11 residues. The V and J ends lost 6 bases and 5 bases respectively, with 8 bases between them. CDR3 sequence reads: CSVSRNNEQFF. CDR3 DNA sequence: TGCAGCGTGTCACGGAACAATGAGCAGTTCTTC.

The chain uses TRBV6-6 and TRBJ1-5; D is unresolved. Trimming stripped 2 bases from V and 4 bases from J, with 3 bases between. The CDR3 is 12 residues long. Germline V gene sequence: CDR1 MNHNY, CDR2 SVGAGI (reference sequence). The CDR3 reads CASSYQNQPQHF. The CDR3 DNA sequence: TGTGCCAGCAGTTACCAGAATCAGCCCCAGCATTTT.

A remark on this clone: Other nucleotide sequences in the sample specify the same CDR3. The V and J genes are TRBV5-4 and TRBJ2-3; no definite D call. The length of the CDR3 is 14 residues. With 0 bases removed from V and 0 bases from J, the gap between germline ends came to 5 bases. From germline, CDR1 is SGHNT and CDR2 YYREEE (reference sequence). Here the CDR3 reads CASSLVGSTDTQYF. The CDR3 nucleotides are TGTGCCAGCAGCTTGGTAGGCAGCACAGATACGCAGTATTTT.

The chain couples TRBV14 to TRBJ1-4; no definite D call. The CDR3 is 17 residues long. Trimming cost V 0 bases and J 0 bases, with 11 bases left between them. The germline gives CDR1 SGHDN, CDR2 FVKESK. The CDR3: CASSQESPGATNEKLFF. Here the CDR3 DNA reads TGTGCCAGCAGCCAAGAATCGCCGGGAGCAACTAATGAAAAACTGTTTTTT.

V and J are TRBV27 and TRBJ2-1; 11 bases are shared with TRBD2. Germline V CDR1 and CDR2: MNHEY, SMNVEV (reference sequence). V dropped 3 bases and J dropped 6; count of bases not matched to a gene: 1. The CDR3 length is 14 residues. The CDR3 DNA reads TGTGCCAGCAGTTTTGGGACTAGCGGCAATGAGCAGTTCTTC. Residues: CASSFGTSGNEQFF.

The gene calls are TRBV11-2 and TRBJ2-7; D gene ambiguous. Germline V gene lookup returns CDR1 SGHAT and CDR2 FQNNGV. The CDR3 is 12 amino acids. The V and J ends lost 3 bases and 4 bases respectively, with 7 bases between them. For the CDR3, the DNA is TGTGCCAGCAGCTTTAGAACGTACGAGCAGTACTTC. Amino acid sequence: CASSFRTYEQYF.

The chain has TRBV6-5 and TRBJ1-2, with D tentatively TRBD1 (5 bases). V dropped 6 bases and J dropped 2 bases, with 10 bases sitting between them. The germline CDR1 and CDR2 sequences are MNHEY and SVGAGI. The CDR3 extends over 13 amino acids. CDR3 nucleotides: TGTGCCAGCAGAGACAGTTCGAACTATGGCTACACCTTC. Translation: CASRDSSNYGYTF.

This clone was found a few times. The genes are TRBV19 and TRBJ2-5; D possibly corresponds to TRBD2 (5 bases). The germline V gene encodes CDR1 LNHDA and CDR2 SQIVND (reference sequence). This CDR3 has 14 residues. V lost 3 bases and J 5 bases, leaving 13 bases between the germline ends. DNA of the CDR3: TGTGCCAGTAGTATGAGTCAGCGAGGGGAGACCCAGTACTTC. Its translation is CASSMSQRGETQYF. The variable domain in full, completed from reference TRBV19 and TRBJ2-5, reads DGGITQSPKYLFRKEGQNVTLSCEQNLNHDAMYWYRQDPGQGLRLIYYSQIVNDFQKGDIAEGYSVSREKKESFPLTVTSAQKNPTAFYLCASSMSQRGETQYFGPGTRLLVL.

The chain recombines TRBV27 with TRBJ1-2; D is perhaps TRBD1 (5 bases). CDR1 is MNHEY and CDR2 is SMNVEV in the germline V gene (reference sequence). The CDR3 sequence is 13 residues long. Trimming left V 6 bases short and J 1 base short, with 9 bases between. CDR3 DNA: TGTGCCAGCAGGATGGGGCTTAACTATGGCTACACCTTC. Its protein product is CASRMGLNYGYTF.